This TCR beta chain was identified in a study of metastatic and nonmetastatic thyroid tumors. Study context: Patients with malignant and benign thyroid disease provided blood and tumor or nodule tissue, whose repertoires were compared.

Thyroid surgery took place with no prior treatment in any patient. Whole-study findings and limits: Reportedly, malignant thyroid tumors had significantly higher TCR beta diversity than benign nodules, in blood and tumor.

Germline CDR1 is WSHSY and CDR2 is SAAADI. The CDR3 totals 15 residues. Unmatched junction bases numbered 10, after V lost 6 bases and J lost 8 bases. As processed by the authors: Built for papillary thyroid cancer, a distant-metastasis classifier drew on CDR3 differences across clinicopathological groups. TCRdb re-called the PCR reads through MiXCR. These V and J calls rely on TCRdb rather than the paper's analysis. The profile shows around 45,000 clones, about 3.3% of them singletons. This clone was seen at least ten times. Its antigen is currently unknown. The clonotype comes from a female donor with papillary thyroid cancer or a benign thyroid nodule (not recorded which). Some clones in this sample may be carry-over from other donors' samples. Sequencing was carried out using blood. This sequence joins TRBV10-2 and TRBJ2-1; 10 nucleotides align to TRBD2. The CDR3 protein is CASSQREGLKDEQFF. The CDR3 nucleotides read TGCGCCAGCAGCCAGCGGGAGGGCCTGAAGGATGAGCAGTTCTTC.